The sequence of this T cell receptor beta chain was determined in a study of blood T cell repertoires in COVID-19 (dated by TCRdb to 2018 to 2020). In the study overall: Samples from collaborators originated in the United States, Italy and Spain and spanned both the acute and convalescent phases of COVID-19. The prospective study material was composed of cDNA or gDNA derived from T cells, B-cell-depleted T cells, or PBMCs. The repertoires were made available in a free public database intended to serve as a resource for research on the immune response to SARS-CoV-2. Samples came from the ongoing ImmuneRACE study (first 160 participants) plus 1,254 subjects from 6 global collaborators. Nearly every sample came with metadata listing a de-identified subject ID, COVID-19 status, age in years and sex. Subjects who had been exposed to COVID-19, were actively infected with it, or had recovered from it provided the deeply sampled blood TCRbeta repertoires that made up the dataset. Where HLA class I and class II types were available, the types were taken from metadata supplied by the sample provider, not from assay-based typing. Results the study describes overall, beyond this receptor: How much clinical and demographic metadata was included differed by source and by participant, and the metadata was provided uncurated.

TCRbeta CDR3 regions were amplified from genomic DNA using the immunoSEQ Assay, a bias-controlled multiplex PCR. The paper's processing steps were these. Nucleated cell counts per sample were estimated from amplification of reference gene primers within the assay. To quantify the absolute abundance of each unique TCRbeta CDR3 rearrangement, sequence reads were collapsed and filtered. For each sample, productive Simpson clonality was calculated by taking the square root of Simpson's diversity index across productive rearrangements. The table was pulled from immuneACCESS by TCRdb, which kept in-frame rearrangements only. Such tables lose some clones; where checked, under half of the loss comes from unresolved V genes, and the rest has no known cause. V and J calls plus clone size are reproduced from that table; the DNA served to infer D and trimming. This sample is represented by around 72,000 clones; 75% to 90% of them were singletons. The ten largest clonotypes hold 15% to 20% of the sample.

Whole blood was collected in K2EDTA tubes by collaborating institutions according to the institutions' own protocols. Collaborator samples were shipped for TCRbeta analysis as frozen whole blood, isolated PBMCs, or DNA extracted from either sample type. A word on this clone: Its antigen remains undetermined. No qualities accompany the bases; no much larger clone lies one base away.

Sequenced input: peripheral blood. The origin of this receptor is an elderly woman with acute or convalescent COVID-19.

The nucleotides are TGTGCCAGCAGCTTCGACGTGGGCAGGGGCTACACCTTC. The resulting protein is CASSFDVGRGYTF. The chain is encoded by TRBV5-5 joined to TRBJ1-2; the D gene cannot be named for sure. The CDR3, cysteine through phenylalanine, is 13 amino acids long. Kept here is only the CDR3 DNA, which spans 39 bases and is read in frame from base 1. CDR1 SGHKS and CDR2 YYEKEE were looked up in the germline V gene (reference sequence). A distance of 13 bases separates the germline ends of V and J, which lose 2 bases and 8 bases respectively.